Listed below are T cell receptor beta chains from one sample, sequenced in a study of CD8 T cells in Susac syndrome. MiXCR was run by TCRdb on the immunoSEQ multiplex PCR reads, yielding one entry per CDR3 protein. The data hold about 300,000 distinct CDR3 sequences, with over 75% observed a single time. Sequenced input: CD8+ T cells from PBMCs. Receptors were obtained from a human donor with multiple sclerosis. Both conserved end residues are part of each CDR3. A D gene is named only where the DNA matches it firmly. Clone size appears in some rows only: once, few, many, or a class for an expanded clone.

cdr3_aa cdr3_nt j_call d_call v_call clone_size
CASSIDMGNTEAFF TGTGCCAGTAGTATAGATATGGGGAACACTGAAGCTTTCTTT TRBJ1-1 NA TRBV19 NA
CASSLVDGATGFDEQYF TGTGCCAGCAGCTTAGTCGATGGGGCGACAGGGTTTGACGAGCAGTACTTC TRBJ2-7 TRBD1 TRBV7-9 NA
CATSGADRAVDNEQFF TGTGCCACCAGTGGGGCGGACAGGGCAGTAGACAATGAGCAGTTCTTC TRBJ2-1 TRBD1 TRBV24-1 NA
CAWRRRPDNEQFF TGTGCCTGGAGGCGGCGGCCCGACAATGAGCAGTTCTTC TRBJ2-1 NA TRBV30 NA
CASNPGFRSQHF TGTGCCAGCAACCCCGGATTTCGGTCCCAGCATTTT TRBJ1-5 NA TRBV28 NA
CASTQVGEQFF TGTGCCAGTACCCAGGTAGGGGAGCAGTTCTTC TRBJ2-1 NA TRBV19 NA
CASSQELGANNQPQHF TGCGCCAGCAGCCAAGAACTTGGAGCCAATAATCAGCCCCAGCATTTT TRBJ1-5 NA TRBV4-1 NA
CSARDDPAPSHQPQHF TGCAGTGCTAGGGATGATCCGGCCCCCTCACATCAGCCCCAGCATTTT TRBJ1-5 NA TRBV20-1 NA
CSARDPGVAGRYSNQPQHF TGCAGTGCTAGAGATCCGGGGGTCGCAGGGCGGTATAGCAATCAGCCCCAGCATTTT TRBJ1-5 NA TRBV20-1 once
CASSTWQNQETQYF TGTGCCAGCAGTACCTGGCAAAACCAAGAGACCCAGTACTTC TRBJ2-5 NA TRBV27 NA
CASSWISGRYEQYF TGTGCCAGCAGTTGGATTAGCGGGAGGTACGAGCAGTACTTC TRBJ2-7 TRBD2 TRBV6-4 NA
CASSYGGKGRPYGYTF TGTGCCAGCAGTTACGGTGGAAAGGGACGCCCCTATGGCTACACCTTC TRBJ1-2 NA TRBV6-2/TRBV6-3 NA
CASSRHQASGQETQYF TGTGCCAGCAGCCGCCATCAGGCTAGCGGCCAAGAGACCCAGTACTTC TRBJ2-5 TRBD2 TRBV3-1 NA
CASSLEVAGVGNEQFF TGTGCCAGCAGCTTAGAGGTAGCGGGAGTAGGGAATGAGCAGTTCTTC TRBJ2-1 TRBD2 TRBV7-6 NA
CSVGGLDPLSYEQYF TGCAGCGTTGGAGGACTAGACCCCCTCTCCTACGAGCAGTACTTC TRBJ2-7 TRBD2 TRBV29-1 NA
CASSERTADEQFF TGTGCCAGCAGTGAGAGGACTGCGGATGAGCAGTTCTTC TRBJ2-1 NA TRBV6-2/TRBV6-3 NA
CASSHVRETQYF TGCGCCAGCAGCCACGTCCGGGAGACCCAGTACTTC TRBJ2-5 NA TRBV4-1 NA
CSVGGTLATGELFF TGCAGCGTCGGCGGGACATTAGCCACCGGGGAGCTGTTTTTT TRBJ2-2 NA TRBV29-1 NA
CASSLTHLPGTGELFF TGTGCCAGCAGCCTCACTCATCTCCCAGGGACCGGGGAGCTGTTTTTT TRBJ2-2 NA TRBV7-9 once
CASGTLATPNYGYTF TGTGCCAGCGGAACCCTGGCGACACCTAACTATGGCTACACCTTC TRBJ1-2 NA TRBV27 NA
CASSQSRGLAGGLAETQYF TGTGCCAGCAGCCAATCGAGAGGACTAGCGGGAGGGCTGGCAGAGACCCAGTACTTC TRBJ2-5 TRBD2 TRBV4-2 NA
CASSQDRAGGGYEQYF TGCGCCAGCAGCCAAGATAGGGCAGGGGGCGGCTACGAGCAGTACTTC TRBJ2-7 TRBD1 TRBV4-1 NA
CASSTSGPRDEKLFF TGTGCCAGCAGCACCTCCGGGCCCCGGGATGAAAAACTGTTTTTT TRBJ1-4 NA TRBV12-3/TRBV12-4 NA
CAISEFSRTALNEKLFF TGTGCCATCAGTGAGTTTAGTCGGACAGCTCTTAACGAAAAACTGTTTTTT TRBJ1-4 NA TRBV10-3 NA
CASSATGERQPQHF TGTGCCAGCAGCGCCACAGGGGAGCGGCAGCCCCAGCATTTT TRBJ1-5 TRBD1 TRBV9 NA
CASSLGVSAVLPTGNTIYF TGTGCCAGCAGCTTAGGGGTGAGCGCAGTCTTACCCACTGGAAACACCATATATTTT TRBJ1-3 NA TRBV7-8 NA
CASSSEASSYNEQFF TGTGCCAGCAGTTCGGAGGCTAGCTCCTACAATGAGCAGTTCTTC TRBJ2-1 NA TRBV6-1 NA
CASSKFPKTRAETQYF TGTGCCAGCAGTAAGTTCCCGAAGACTAGGGCCGAGACCCAGTACTTC TRBJ2-5 NA TRBV28 NA
CASKGMNTEAFF TGTGCCAGCAAGGGTATGAACACTGAAGCTTTCTTT TRBJ1-1 NA TRBV7-2 NA
CASSPTGSQGYTF TGTGCCAGCAGCCCGACGGGGTCCCAAGGCTACACCTTC TRBJ1-2 NA TRBV28 NA
CASITFEGGYTF TGTGCCAGTATCACGTTCGAGGGGGGCTACACCTTC TRBJ1-2 NA TRBV19 NA
CASSLEGQGGTEAFF TGTGCCAGCAGTTTAGAGGGACAGGGTGGCACTGAAGCTTTCTTT TRBJ1-1 TRBD1 TRBV28 NA
CASSFGRGLNEQFF TGTGCCAGCTCCTTTGGTCGCGGCTTGAATGAGCAGTTCTTC TRBJ2-1 NA TRBV28 NA
CASSYFGLEGNYGYTF TGTGCCAGCAGTTACTTCGGACTTGAAGGGAACTATGGCTACACCTTC TRBJ1-2 NA TRBV6-2/TRBV6-3 NA
CASSYPSSLEQFF TGTGCCAGCAGTTACCCATCTAGCCTTGAGCAGTTCTTC TRBJ2-1 NA TRBV6-5 NA
CAWSGGVSGDTIYF TGTGCCTGGAGTGGGGGGGTCTCTGGAGACACCATATATTTT TRBJ1-3 NA TRBV30 NA
CASRWIQGPNQPQHF TGTGCCAGCAGGTGGATCCAGGGACCCAATCAGCCCCAGCATTTT TRBJ1-5 NA TRBV2 once
CASSQEQHRGFIYGYTF TGCGCCAGCAGCCAAGAACAGCACAGGGGCTTTATCTATGGCTACACCTTC TRBJ1-2 TRBD1 TRBV4-3 NA
CASSLTEGQIEAFF TGTGCCAGCAGCTTAACCGAGGGGCAGATTGAAGCTTTCTTT TRBJ1-1 NA TRBV11-3 NA
CAVTSGRGAKNIQYF TGTGCCGTAACGAGCGGGAGAGGAGCCAAAAACATTCAGTACTTC TRBJ2-4 TRBD2 TRBV28 once
CASSIESLSSYNEQFF TGTGCCAGTAGTATAGAAAGCCTCAGCTCCTACAATGAGCAGTTCTTC TRBJ2-1 NA TRBV19 NA
CASSIEDRGTEAFF TGTGCCAGTAGTATAGAGGACAGGGGGACTGAAGCTTTCTTT TRBJ1-1 TRBD1 TRBV19 NA
CASSTYPMGSRTYEQYF TGTGCCAGCAGCACGTACCCCATGGGGTCGAGGACCTACGAGCAGTACTTC TRBJ2-7 NA TRBV11-2 NA